What follows is one TCR beta chain and its context. CDR1 SEHNR and CDR2 FQNEAQ come from the germline V gene (reference sequence). CDR3 size: 12 residues. Trimming stripped 3 bases from V and 7 bases from J, with 9 bases between. All recovered Cohort 3 donors got two negative PCRs, got clearance, or saw symptom resolution. The data stem from a study of blood T cell repertoires in COVID-19. The data were produced by immunoSEQ multiplex PCR, yet TCRdb's version contains in-frame clones alone and is incomplete. The table records more than 350,000 clones, around nine tenths of them present only once. Input material: PBMCs or T cells enriched from blood (not recorded which). V gene TRBV7-9 combines with J gene TRBJ1-2; D uncertain. This TCR was recovered from a woman between 50 and 59 years old who had recovered from COVID-19. CDR3 sequence (DNA): TGTGCCAGCAGCTTTGAGGGCACTGGCTACACCTTC. This codes for CASSFEGTGYTF.